The next 32 T cell receptor beta chains were all read from a single sample in a study of blood T cell repertoires in COVID-19. Measured with immunoSEQ multiplex PCR; TCRdb has only the in-frame clones, and not every one. The table has about 36,000 clones, around four fifths seen once. Sequencing was carried out using peripheral blood. Receptors originate from a man aged 55 to 70 with acute or convalescent COVID-19.

About this clone itself: Relative to the germline gene, one junction end is altered; a read error may explain this. The chain uses TRBV12-3 or TRBV12-4 and TRBJ2-7; D possibly corresponds to TRBD1 (6 bases). The CDR3 totals 13 residues. CDR3 coding DNA: TGTGCCAGCAGTTTATCGTCAGACAGGACCCCCCGCTTC. It codes for CASSLSSDRTPRF.

This clone turned up a few times. V is TRBV6-1 and J is TRBJ2-3, with 12 nucleotides matching TRBD1. Losses at the gene ends were 3 bases for V and 5 bases for J; bases not matched to a gene: 3. This CDR3 has 15 amino acids. Per the germline V gene, CDR1 is MNHNS and CDR2 is SASEGT. The CDR3 coding sequence is TGTGCCAGCAGTGACGGGACAGGGGGCGTAGATACGCAGTATTTT. Amino acids: CASSDGTGGVDTQYF.

This clone was observed a handful of times. The V and J genes are TRBV30 and TRBJ2-7; TRBD1 aligns across 8 bases. The CDR3 contains 14 residues. Germline V gene lookup returns CDR1 GTSNPN and CDR2 SVGIG (reference sequence). V shed 3 bases and J 2 bases; nucleotides not matched to a gene: 6. The CDR3: CAWSLQGGAYEQYF. The CDR3 DNA reads as TGTGCCTGGAGCTTACAGGGGGGTGCCTACGAGCAGTACTTC.

The V and J genes are TRBV30 and TRBJ2-5; TRBD2 is a possible D gene (5 bases). CDR3 length: 11 residues. With 4 bases removed from V and 9 bases from J, the gap between germline ends came to 12 bases. In germline, CDR1 is GTSNPN, CDR2 SVGIG (reference sequence). The chain's CDR3 is CAWTSGSAQYF. The CDR3 coding sequence is TGTGCCTGGACTAGTGGGAGTGCCCAGTACTTC.

The chain combines TRBV18 with TRBJ2-7; 8 nucleotides line up with TRBD1. Germline V gene data show CDR1 as KGHSH and CDR2 as LQKENI. The CDR3 spans 16 residues. Trimming took 1 base from V and 7 from J; bases not matched to a gene: 12. This CDR3 is CASSPLRGQGVGEQYF. The CDR3 region has the DNA TGTGCCAGCTCACCACTCCGTGGACAGGGAGTAGGAGAGCAGTACTTC.

The genes are TRBV7-2 and TRBJ2-3, with D perhaps TRBD2 (5 bases). From germline, CDR1 is SGHTA and CDR2 FQGNSA. V was shortened by 5 bases and J by 6 bases, with 12 bases between the two germline ends. The CDR3 has 13 residues. CDR3 sequence: CASSPRRRDTQYF. In nucleotides, the CDR3 is TGTGCCAGCAGCCCACGGAGGCGGGATACGCAGTATTTT.

V is TRBV5-8 and J is TRBJ2-7, with D possibly matching TRBD1 (5 bases). There are 14 residues in the CDR3. Trimming removed 4 bases from V and 5 bases from J, with 16 bases in between. CDR1 and CDR2 from the germline V gene are SGHTS and YDEGEE. CDR3 sequence reads: CASSLGAGRDEQYF. In DNA, the CDR3 is TGTGCCAGCAGCCTAGGGGCAGGCCGGGACGAGCAGTACTTC.

V and J are TRBV5-4 and TRBJ2-3, with D possibly matching TRBD1 (5 bases). Trimming cost V 4 bases and J 1 base, with 10 bases left between them. The germline gives CDR1 SGHNT, CDR2 YYREEE (reference sequence). CDR3 length: 14 amino acids. CDR3 sequence: CASSPRGGTDTQYF. DNA of the CDR3: TGTGCCAGCAGCCCTAGGGGCGGCACAGATACGCAGTATTTT.

This clone was seen a handful of times. This rearrangement joins TRBV28 to TRBJ1-4, with 9 bases fitting TRBD1. Germline V lookup: CDR1 MDHEN, CDR2 SYDVKM. V lost 6 bases, J lost 6 bases, and 5 bases stayed unmatched. CDR3 length: 14 residues. DNA for the CDR3: TGTGCCAGCAGACGAGGGACAGGGTATGAAAAACTGTTTTTT. This sequence encodes CASRRGTGYEKLFF. Filled out from reference TRBV28 and TRBJ1-4, the complete variable domain reads DVKVTQSSRYLVKRTGEKVFLECVQDMDHENMFWYRQDPGLGLRLIYFSYDVKMKEKGDIPEGYSVSREKKERFSLILESASTNQTSMYLCASRRGTGYEKLFFGSGTQLSVL.

This clone occurred a few times. The V call is TRBV5-1, the J call TRBJ2-1, with D possibly matching TRBD1 (5 bases). Trimming removed 2 bases from V and 0 bases from J, with 9 bases in between. Germline-derived CDR1 and CDR2 are SGHRS and YFSETQ. This CDR3 has 15 residues. The CDR3 is CASSLGHNSYNEQFF. CDR3 in DNA: TGCGCCAGCAGCTTAGGACACAACTCCTACAATGAGCAGTTCTTC.

In the case of this clone: A junction boundary mismatches the germline segment, possibly from a read error. The rearrangement joins TRBV6-5 to TRBJ2-7, with 8 nucleotides matching TRBD1. The V gene's germline CDR1 is MNHEY and CDR2 SVGAGI. The length of the CDR3 is 11 residues. As DNA, the CDR3 is TGTGCCAGCAGGATGGCGGACAGGGTGGACTTC. Translating gives CASRMADRVDF.

The chain recombines TRBV2 with TRBJ2-1, with 12 bases matching TRBD2. This CDR3 has 15 residues. Germline CDR1 SNHLY, CDR2 FYNNEI. Trimming removed 7 bases from V and 4 bases from J; junction bases left unmatched: 5. CDR3 sequence reads: CASKRTSGNYNEQFF. CDR3 bases: TGTGCCAGCAAAAGGACTAGCGGGAATTACAATGAGCAGTTCTTC.

The rearrangement joins TRBV4-1 to TRBJ1-3; tentative D call: TRBD1 (5 bases). There are 17 residues in the CDR3. V lost 1 base and J 1 base, leaving 14 bases between the germline ends. Per germline, CDR1 MGHRA and CDR2 YSYEKL. The CDR3 nucleotides are TGCGCCAGCAGCCAAGTTCTACCCAGGGAATCTGGAAACACCATATATTTT. As protein: CASSQVLPRESGNTIYF.

Here the CDR3 reads CASSTPGQGTDTQYF. The CDR3 DNA reads as TGTGCCAGCAGCACCCCGGGACAGGGAACAGATACGCAGTATTTT. The chain uses TRBV5-4 and TRBJ2-3, with 9 bases that match TRBD1. Germline trimming cut 4 bases from V and 3 bases from J; bases unmatched to any gene: 6. The CDR3 contains 15 residues. Germline CDR1 reads SGHNT; CDR2 reads YYREEE (reference sequence).

The V gene is TRBV10-2, the J gene TRBJ2-1; 13 bases map to TRBD2. The CDR3 consists of 17 residues. Germline V gene lookup returns CDR1 WSHSY and CDR2 SAAADI. V shed 6 bases, J shed 5 bases, and the junction held 10 bases outside the gene matches. As DNA, the CDR3 is TGCGCCAGCAGCACTCCGGGACTAGCGGGACTTAACAATGAGCAGTTCTTC. It yields the protein CASSTPGLAGLNNEQFF.

The table lists this clone with a few counts. V usage is TRBV5-8 and J usage is TRBJ1-6, with D possibly matching TRBD1 (5 bases). The germline V gene has CDR1 SGHTS and CDR2 YDEGEE. The CDR3 spans 14 residues. Trimming removed 3 bases at V and 6 bases at J, with 10 bases between. The CDR3 reads CASSSQAVNSPLHF. The CDR3, as DNA: TGTGCCAGCAGCTCACAGGCGGTTAATTCACCCCTCCACTTT. The complete variable domain, with remaining parts taken from reference TRBV5-8 and TRBJ1-6, reads EAGVTQSPTHLIKTRGQQATLRCSPISGHTSVYWYQQALGLGLQFLLWYDEGEERNRGNFPPRFSGRQFPNYSSELNVNALELEDSALYLCASSSQAVNSPLHFGNGTRLTVT.

The chain employs TRBV30 and TRBJ2-2; possibly TRBD2 for D (6 bases). V lost 1 base, J lost 1 base, and 25 bases lay in between. Germline V lookup: CDR1 GTSNPN, CDR2 SVGIG (reference sequence). CDR3 length: 20 amino acids. The DNA for the CDR3 is TGTGCCTGGAGTGCTACGAAGCCAGGGACTTTGCGGGAGAACACCGGGGAGCTGTTTTTT. Amino acids: CAWSATKPGTLRENTGELFF.

This clone has a handful of counts. CDR3 sequence reads: CASSGTSGRAGELFF. CDR3 nucleotides: TGTGCCAGCAGCGGGACTAGCGGGAGGGCCGGGGAGCTGTTTTTT. This sequence joins TRBV7-8 and TRBJ2-2, with TRBD2 matching over 16 bases. CDR1 is SGHVS and CDR2 is FQNEAQ in the germline V gene. The trim removed 5 bases at V and 6 bases at J, leaving 0 bases unmatched. This CDR3 region has 15 residues.

Written as DNA, the CDR3 is TGTGCCAGCAGTCCGATCGTTGGCGAAAAACTGTTTTTT. It translates to CASSPIVGEKLFF. This rearrangement joins TRBV12-3 or TRBV12-4 to TRBJ1-4, with D unclear. V lost 5 bases, J lost 8 bases, and 12 bases lay in between. The CDR3 extends over 13 amino acids.

The J gene is TRBJ2-1, the V gene TRBV4-3; 7 nucleotides line up with TRBD2. Unmatched junction bases numbered 15, after V lost 4 bases and J lost 9 bases. CDR1 is LGHNA and CDR2 is YSLEER in the germline V gene. The CDR3 loop spans 16 amino acids. The CDR3 DNA is TGCGCCAGCAGCCTGGAGCTAGCGGCGGAGATCGGTGAGCAGTTCTTC. Translating it yields CASSLELAAEIGEQFF.

The rearrangement links TRBV10-3 to TRBJ1-5; TRBD1 matches 8 bases. V shed 3 bases and J 6 bases; nucleotides not matched to a gene: 10. The V gene's germline CDR1 is ENHRY and CDR2 SYGVKD. The CDR3 length is 16 residues. The CDR3 nucleotides are TGTGCCATCAGTGACTCAGACAGGGGAGTAGGTCAGCCCCAGCATTTT. Its protein product is CAISDSDRGVGQPQHF.

The V and J genes are TRBV3-1 (or the pseudogene TRBV3-2) and TRBJ2-7; TRBD2 agrees at 7 bases. With V trimmed by 0 bases and J by 2 bases, 4 bases remained unmatched. Germline-derived CDR1 and CDR2 are LGHDT and YNNKEL (reference sequence). The CDR3 is 15 amino acids. This CDR3 is CASSQDGGLAYEQYF. The CDR3 DNA reads as TGTGCCAGCAGCCAAGATGGAGGACTAGCCTACGAGCAGTACTTC.

This rearrangement joins TRBV5-1 to TRBJ1-2; D not certain. Germline V gene sequence: CDR1 SGHRS, CDR2 YFSETQ. V gave up 1 base and J gave up 6 bases, with 13 bases separating them. There are 14 residues in the CDR3. The CDR3 loop is CASSLLSDFHGYTF. The DNA for the CDR3 is TGCGCCAGCAGCTTGCTATCCGATTTTCATGGCTACACCTTC.

In DNA form, the CDR3 reads TGTGCCAGCAGCTGGGGGGAGGATGCTTTCTTT. This translates into CASSWGEDAFF. The chain is built from TRBV7-9 and TRBJ1-1; TRBD1 might be the D (5 bases). The CDR3 is made up of 11 amino acids. Trimming took off 4 bases at V and 11 bases at J, with 11 bases between the two ends. The V gene's germline CDR1 is SEHNR and CDR2 FQNEAQ (reference sequence).

The chain combines TRBV21-1 with TRBJ2-5; the tabulated D call, TRBD2, remains unverified against the DNA. TRBV21-1 represents a pseudogene. This CDR3 contains 11 residues. The CDR3 spells CAVRSQETQYF. The CDR3 bases are TGTGCCGTCCGGAGCCAAGAGACCCAGTACTTC.

This chain uses TRBV19 with TRBJ2-7; D perhaps matches TRBD2 (6 bases). CDR1 is LNHDA and CDR2 is SQIVND in the germline V gene (reference sequence). V was pared by 2 bases and J by 3 bases, with 11 bases between. The CDR3 loop spans 14 amino acids. CDR3 sequence reads: CASSIRRDGYEQYF. Here the CDR3 DNA reads TGTGCCAGTAGTATAAGGCGGGATGGCTACGAGCAGTACTTC. Full variable domain (outside the CDR3, taken from reference TRBV19 and TRBJ2-7): DGGITQSPKYLFRKEGQNVTLSCEQNLNHDAMYWYRQDPGQGLRLIYYSQIVNDFQKGDIAEGYSVSREKKESFPLTVTSAQKNPTAFYLCASSIRRDGYEQYFGPGTRLTVT.

J is TRBJ2-1 and V is TRBV6-5; a possible D gene is TRBD2 (6 bases). Germline assignment: CDR1 MNHEY and CDR2 SVGAGI. With 7 bases removed from V and 8 bases from J, the gap between germline ends came to 18 bases. The CDR3 contains 14 residues. The CDR3 protein is CASITNPGLYEQFF. Written as DNA, the CDR3 is TGTGCCAGCATCACGAACCCGGGACTCTATGAGCAGTTCTTC.

This clone was counted a few times. The rearrangement links TRBV4-1 to TRBJ2-1; D remains ambiguous. Germline-derived CDR1 and CDR2 are MGHRA and YSYEKL. The V end lost 0 bases, the J end lost 8 bases, and 11 bases lay between the germline ends. There are 14 residues in the CDR3. CDR3 bases: TGCGCCAGCAGCCAAGAGCGGAGCGCGGATGAGCAGTTCTTC. It is translated as CASSQERSADEQFF.

The chain links TRBV29-1 to TRBJ2-1, with 7 nucleotides matching TRBD1. The CDR3 spans 15 residues. J was trimmed by 3 bases and V by 7 bases; bases with no gene match: 12. Per germline, CDR1 SQVTM and CDR2 ANQGSEA. The CDR3 loop is CSAPTGPLLYNEQFF. In DNA form, the CDR3 reads TGCAGCGCACCGACAGGGCCCCTTCTCTACAATGAGCAGTTCTTC.

Here the CDR3 reads CASSRVLAGLANEQFF. CDR3 DNA sequence: TGTGCCAGCAGCCGAGTTTTAGCGGGTCTCGCGAATGAGCAGTTCTTC. The chain uses TRBV7-8 and TRBJ2-1, with 7 bases fitting TRBD2. The CDR3 sequence is 16 residues long. The V gene end was trimmed by 5 bases and the J gene end by 7 bases; junction bases not matched to a gene: 14. The germline V gene encodes CDR1 SGHVS and CDR2 FQNEAQ.

The J gene is TRBJ2-1, the V gene TRBV6-5; 9 bases line up with TRBD2. The V segment lost 0 bases and the J segment 4 bases; nucleotides outside the gene matches: 4. Germline V gene sequence: CDR1 MNHEY, CDR2 SVGAGI. The CDR3 loop spans 16 amino acids. CDR3: CASSYSSLAGYNEQFF. The CDR3 DNA follows: TGTGCCAGCAGTTACTCGTCCCTAGCGGGGTACAATGAGCAGTTCTTC.

This clone turned up a few times. This chain links TRBV25-1 with TRBJ1-1; maybe TRBD1 (6 bases). Germline V lookup: CDR1 MGHDK, CDR2 SYGVNS. The CDR3 totals 13 residues. V was cut by 5 bases and J by 4 bases, with 11 bases left in between. The CDR3 reads CASSLTGPTEAFF. The CDR3 coding sequence is TGTGCCAGCAGTTTAACAGGGCCCACTGAAGCTTTCTTT. Variable domain in full (rest from reference TRBV25-1 and TRBJ1-1): EADIYQTPRYLVIGTGKKITLECSQTMGHDKMYWYQQDPGMELHLIHYSYGVNSTEKGDLSSESTVSRIRTEHFPLTLESARPSHTSQYLCASSLTGPTEAFFGQGTRLTVV.